The 8 T cell receptor beta chains given below trace back to one sample, sequenced in a study of graft-versus-host responses after intestinal transplantation. The data were produced by immunoSEQ multiplex PCR, yet TCRdb's version contains in-frame clones alone and is incomplete. This table holds around 45,000 clones, around 96% found once. This sample comprised PBMCs, obtained more than 310 days after intestinal transplant. The receptors were gathered from a human patient who received an intestinal transplant, so some T cells may come from the graft donor.

The chain couples TRBV6-5 to TRBJ2-7; tentatively, D is TRBD1 (5 bases). This CDR3 spans 16 amino acids. Trimming took 0 bases from V and 6 from J, leaving 18 bases between them. Germline V gives CDR1 MNHEY, CDR2 SVGAGI. Here the CDR3 reads CASSYSTQGSLSEQYF. Written as DNA, the CDR3 is TGTGCCAGCAGTTACTCCACGCAGGGTAGCCTCTCCGAGCAGTACTTC.

Note on this clone: The limits of the CDR3 on the DNA are not certain, so only TCRdb's listed CDR3 is given. The V and J genes are TRBV5-3 and TRBJ2-7; the table's D call, TRBD2, has no DNA check behind it. TRBV5-3 is identified as an open reading frame with a role that is uncertain. From its first to its last residue, the CDR3 has 23 amino acids. The CDR3 sequence: CARISGTSPNSYEQYFGSYEQYF.

J is TRBJ2-3 and V is TRBV6-5, with D perhaps TRBD2 (6 bases). Germline V CDR1 and CDR2: MNHEY, SVGAGI. CDR3 length: 14 amino acids. Trimming left V 6 bases short and J 4 bases short, with 14 bases between. CDR3 nucleotides: TGTGCCAGCAGACCGGGGGTTCGGGCAGATACGCAGTATTTT. Protein sequence: CASRPGVRADTQYF.

The rearrangement uses TRBV7-9 and TRBJ1-6; D unclear. Trimming left V 8 bases short and J 14 bases short, with 10 bases between. The CDR3 runs to 10 residues. The germline V gene has CDR1 SEHNR and CDR2 FQNEAQ (reference sequence). CDR3 region: CASSNNALHF. The DNA for the CDR3 is TGTGCCAGCTCAAACAACGCCCTCCACTTT. The variable domain in full, completed from reference TRBV7-9 and TRBJ1-6, reads DTGVSQNPRHKITKRGQNVTFRCDPISEHNRLYWYRQTLGQGPEFLTYFQNEAQLEKSRLLSDRFSAERPKGSFSTLEIQRTEQGDSAMYLCASSNNALHFGNGTRLTVT.

A single count supports this clone. The chain employs TRBV12-5 and TRBJ1-1; D not certain. Between the trimmed V and J ends, which lost 6 bases and 7 bases, there was a span of 9 bases. The germline V gene encodes CDR1 LGHNT and CDR2 FRNRAP. This CDR3 has 11 amino acids. The CDR3 reads CASGQTYEAFF. The CDR3 DNA sequence: TGTGCTAGTGGCCAAACCTATGAAGCTTTCTTT.

This clone was counted only a few times. The chain joins TRBV12-5 to TRBJ2-7; D is unclear. Germline assignment: CDR1 LGHNT and CDR2 FRNRAP. This CDR3 spans 16 amino acids. The germline V and J ends were trimmed by 5 bases and 3 bases, with 20 bases remaining between them. The CDR3 DNA reads TGTGCTAGTGGTCTTACTGACCGGACCCTCAGCTACGAGCAGTACTTC. This sequence encodes CASGLTDRTLSYEQYF. Full variable domain (missing parts from reference TRBV12-5 and TRBJ2-7): DARVTQTPRHKVTEMGQEVTMRCQPILGHNTVFWYRQTMMQGLELLAYFRNRAPLDDSGMPKDRFSAEMPDATLATLKIQPSEPRDSAVYFCASGLTDRTLSYEQYFGPGTRLTVT.

V is TRBV7-6 and J is TRBJ2-2; 9 positions agree with TRBD1. With 5 bases clipped from V and 7 bases from J, the junction kept 8 bases outside the gene matches. CDR1 and CDR2 from the germline V gene are SGHVS and FNYEAQ. The CDR3 is made up of 15 amino acids. The CDR3 region is CASSRGQGKGGELFF. DNA of the CDR3: TGTGCCAGCAGCCGGGGACAGGGAAAGGGCGGGGAGCTGTTTTTT.

This rearrangement joins TRBV6-5 to TRBJ1-3, with D unresolved. Germline lookup yields CDR1 MNHEY and CDR2 SVGAGI. The V gene lost 0 bases and the J gene lost 1 base, with 7 bases spanning the gap. This CDR3 is 15 amino acids long. The CDR3 loop reads CASSYSTGSGNTIYF. CDR3 coding DNA: TGTGCCAGCAGTTACTCGACCGGGTCTGGAAACACCATATATTTT.